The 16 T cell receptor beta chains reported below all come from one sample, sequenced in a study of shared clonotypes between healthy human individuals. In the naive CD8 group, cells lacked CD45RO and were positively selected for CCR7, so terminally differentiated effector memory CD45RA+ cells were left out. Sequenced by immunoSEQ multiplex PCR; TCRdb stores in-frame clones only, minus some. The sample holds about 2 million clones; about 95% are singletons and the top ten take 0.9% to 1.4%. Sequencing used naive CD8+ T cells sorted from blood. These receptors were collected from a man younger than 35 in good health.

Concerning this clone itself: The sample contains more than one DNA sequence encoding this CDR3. The CDR3 DNA sequence: TGCGCCAGCAGCCAAAGCCAGTACTACGAGCAGTACTTC. Translated: CASSQSQYYEQYF. The chain joins TRBV4-1 to TRBJ2-7, with D unresolved. The V and J ends lost 2 bases and 3 bases respectively, with 8 bases between them. The CDR3 consists of 13 residues. The V gene's germline CDR1 is MGHRA and CDR2 YSYEKL.

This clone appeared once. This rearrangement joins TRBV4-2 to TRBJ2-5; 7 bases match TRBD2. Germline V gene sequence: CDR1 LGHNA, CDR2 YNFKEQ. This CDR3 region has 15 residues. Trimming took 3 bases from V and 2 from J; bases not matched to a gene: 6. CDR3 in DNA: TGTGCCAGCAGCCATCTCACCGGGAGGCAAGAGACCCAGTACTTC. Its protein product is CASSHLTGRQETQYF.

This CDR3 reads CAWGQGSVDNEQFF. The CDR3 bases are TGTGCCTGGGGCCAGGGTAGCGTAGACAATGAGCAGTTCTTC. The chain recombines TRBV30 with TRBJ2-1; perhaps D is TRBD1 or TRBD2 (5 bases each). Deletions cut 5 bases from V and 5 bases from J, with 16 bases between. The CDR3 covers 14 residues. Per the germline V gene, CDR1 is GTSNPN and CDR2 is SVGIG (reference sequence).

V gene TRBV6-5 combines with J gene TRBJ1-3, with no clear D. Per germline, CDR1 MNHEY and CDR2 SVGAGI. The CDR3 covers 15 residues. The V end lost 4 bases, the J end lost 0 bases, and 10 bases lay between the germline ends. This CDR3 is CASSFVPVSGNTIYF. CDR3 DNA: TGTGCCAGCAGTTTCGTACCCGTCTCTGGAAACACCATATATTTT.

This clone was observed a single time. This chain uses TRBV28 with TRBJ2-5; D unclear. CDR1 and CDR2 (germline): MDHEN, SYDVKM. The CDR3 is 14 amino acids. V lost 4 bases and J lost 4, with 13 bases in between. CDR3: CASSSPSALETQYF. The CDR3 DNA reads TGTGCCAGCAGTTCCCCCTCGGCCCTAGAGACCCAGTACTTC.

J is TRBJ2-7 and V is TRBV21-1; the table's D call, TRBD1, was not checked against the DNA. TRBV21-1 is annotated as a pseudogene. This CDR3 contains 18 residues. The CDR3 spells CASSKSFGQTGAVYEQYF. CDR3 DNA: TGTGCCAGCAGCAAGTCTTTCGGGCAGACAGGGGCTGTCTACGAGCAGTACTTC.

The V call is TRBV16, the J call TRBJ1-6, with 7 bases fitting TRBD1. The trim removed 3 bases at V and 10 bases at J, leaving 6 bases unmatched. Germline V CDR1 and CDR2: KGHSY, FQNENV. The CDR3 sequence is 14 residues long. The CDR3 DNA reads TGTGCCAGCAGCCATCCCAGGGGGGACTCACCCCTCCACTTT. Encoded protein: CASSHPRGDSPLHF.

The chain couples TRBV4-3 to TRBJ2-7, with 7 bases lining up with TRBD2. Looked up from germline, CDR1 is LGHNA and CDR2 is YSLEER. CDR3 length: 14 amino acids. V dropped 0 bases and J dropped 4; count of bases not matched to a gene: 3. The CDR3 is CASSQDMGGYEQYF. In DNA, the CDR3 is TGCGCCAGCAGCCAAGATATGGGGGGGTACGAGCAGTACTTC.

The CDR3 region is CASSAGTGGVEEAFF. In DNA, the CDR3 is TGTGCCAGCAGCGCGGGAACAGGGGGCGTTGAGGAAGCTTTCTTT. The chain carries TRBV5-4 and TRBJ1-1, with 9 bases fitting TRBD1. This CDR3 has 15 residues. Trimming removed 4 bases from V and 8 bases from J; junction bases left unmatched: 12. CDR1 and CDR2 from the germline V gene are SGHNT and YYREEE (reference sequence).

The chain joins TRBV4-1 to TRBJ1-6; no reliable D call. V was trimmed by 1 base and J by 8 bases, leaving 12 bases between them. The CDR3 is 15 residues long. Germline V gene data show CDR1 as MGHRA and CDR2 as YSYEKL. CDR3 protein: CASSQGWGLDSPLHF. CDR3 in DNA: TGCGCCAGCAGCCAAGGTTGGGGTTTAGATTCACCCCTCCACTTT.

In DNA form, the CDR3 reads TGTGCCACCAGCCAAGAGGGGAGAATGAACACTGAAGCTTTCTTT. Translating gives CATSQEGRMNTEAFF. The chain has TRBV15 and TRBJ1-1, with D perhaps TRBD1 (5 bases). Germline CDR1 reads LNHNV; CDR2 reads YYDKDF (reference sequence). There are 15 residues in the CDR3. Trimming cost V 5 bases and J 0 bases, with 13 bases left between them. The whole variable domain, remainder taken from reference TRBV15 and TRBJ1-1, is DAMVIQNPRYQVTQFGKPVTLSCSQTLNHNVMYWYQQKSSQAPKLLFHYYDKDFNNEADTPDNFQSRRPNTSFCFLDIRSPGLGDTAMYLCATSQEGRMNTEAFFGQGTRLTVV.

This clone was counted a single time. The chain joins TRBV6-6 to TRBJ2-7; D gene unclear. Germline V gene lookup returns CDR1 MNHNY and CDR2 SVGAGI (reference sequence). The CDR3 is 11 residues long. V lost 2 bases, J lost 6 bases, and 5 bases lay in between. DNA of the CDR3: TGTGCCAGCAGTTACCTCGGCGAGCAGTACTTC. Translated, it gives CASSYLGEQYF.

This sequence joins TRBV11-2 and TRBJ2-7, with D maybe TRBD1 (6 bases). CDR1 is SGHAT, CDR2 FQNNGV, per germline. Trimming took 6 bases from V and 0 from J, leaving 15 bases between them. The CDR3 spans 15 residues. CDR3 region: CASRLADRPSYEQYF. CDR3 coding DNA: TGTGCCAGCAGACTTGCGGACAGACCCTCCTACGAGCAGTACTTC.

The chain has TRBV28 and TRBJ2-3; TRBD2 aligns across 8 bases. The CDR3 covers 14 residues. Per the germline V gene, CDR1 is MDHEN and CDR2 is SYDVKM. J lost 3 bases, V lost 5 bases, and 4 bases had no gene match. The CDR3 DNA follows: TGTGCCAGCAGTATAGCGGGAAGAACAGATACGCAGTATTTT. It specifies CASSIAGRTDTQYF.

CDR3 loop: CASSLVGGTGELFF. The CDR3 DNA sequence: TGTGCCAGCAGCTTGGTTGGGGGCACCGGGGAGCTGTTTTTT. The chain employs TRBV5-4 and TRBJ2-2; D may be TRBD1 or TRBD2 (5 bases each). The CDR3 is 14 residues long. Per germline, CDR1 SGHNT and CDR2 YYREEE (reference sequence). Trimming removed 0 bases from V and 4 bases from J, with 7 bases in between.

CDR3 amino acids: CASSVSGSSTDTQYF. The DNA for the CDR3 is TGTGCCAGCAGTGTAAGCGGCTCTAGCACAGATACGCAGTATTTT. The chain links TRBV28 to TRBJ2-3; a possible D gene is TRBD2 (5 bases). From germline, CDR1 is MDHEN and CDR2 SYDVKM. The V and J ends lost 5 bases and 0 bases respectively, with 12 bases between them. This CDR3 spans 15 amino acids.